This is a list of T cell receptor beta chains from one sample in a study of Graves' ophthalmopathy and Graves' hyperthyroidism. TCRdb reprocessed the multiplex PCR reads with MiXCR, giving one entry per CDR3 protein. The table lists 500,000 to 700,000 distinct CDR3 sequences, approximately 21% of them singletons. Specimen: peripheral blood. Every receptor here comes from a woman under 30 with stable Graves' hyperthyroidism. Some clones in this sample may be carry-over from other donors' samples. Both conserved end residues are part of each CDR3. D genes are given only for firm matches. Size values are once, few and many counts, or a class for expanded clones, and some rows have none.

cdr3_nt cdr3_aa j_call v_call clone_size d_call
TGCAGTGCTAGAGGTCCCCGACAGGGAGCGAGGGACGAGCAGTACTTC CSARGPRQGARDEQYF TRBJ2-7 TRBV20-1 many TRBD1
TGTGCCAGCAGCGAGTCACCGGGACAGGCAGGAGCTTTCTTT CASSESPGQAGAFF TRBJ1-1 TRBV14 few TRBD1
TGTGCCAGCACCACCCCGGGGCCGCCGGGTCAGCCCCAGCATTTT CASTTPGPPGQPQHF TRBJ1-5 TRBV28 . .
TGCAGTGCCGGCAGAAATTTCTTT CSAGRNFF TRBJ1-1 TRBV20-1 . .
TGTGCCAGCAGTGTGGACTCGGGGACGGAGACCCAGTACTTC CASSVDSGTETQYF TRBJ2-5 TRBV6-1 few .
TGTGCCAGCAGTTACGAGGTCGGTGGGGCCAACGTCCTGACTTTC CASSYEVGGANVLTF TRBJ2-6 TRBV7-3 . .
TGTGCCAGCAGCGCGGACCCAAATAAGGGAGAGACCCAGTACTTC CASSADPNKGETQYF TRBJ2-5 TRBV9 many .
TGCAGTGCGATTTATACGGGGGCCAAAAACATTCAGTACTTC CSAIYTGAKNIQYF TRBJ2-4 TRBV20-1 many .
TGTGCCACCAGTGAGACAGGGGATCATCAGCCCCAGCATTTT CATSETGDHQPQHF TRBJ1-5 TRBV24-1 many TRBD1
TGCAGTGCTAGAGCTCAGACTATGAACACTGAAGCTTTCTTT CSARAQTMNTEAFF TRBJ1-1 TRBV20-1 many .